The 6 T cell receptor beta chains given below trace back to one sample, sequenced in a study of blood T cells in healthy people across ages. A sample-barcoded 5' primer and a J-beta primer mix were used in a second PCR of about 7 to 12 cycles. TCRdb reprocessed the 5' RACE reads via MiXCR and lists one record per CDR3 protein. The table includes 1,500,000 or so distinct CDR3 sequences, roughly 59% detected once. Sequenced sample: blood. The receptors here all came from a man aged 18 to 29 in good health.

The chain combines TRBV9 with TRBJ2-5; D may be TRBD1 (5 bases). The V gene's germline CDR1 is SGDLS and CDR2 YYNGEE. Trimming cost V 0 bases and J 5 bases, with 14 bases left between them. The CDR3 covers 15 residues. The CDR3: CASSVGTSQTETQYF. The CDR3 nucleotides read TGTGCCAGCAGCGTAGGGACAAGTCAAACGGAGACCCAGTACTTC.

There are a few counts of this clonotype. The chain carries TRBV29-1 and TRBJ2-7, with 9 bases fitting TRBD1. With 4 bases clipped from V and 2 bases from J, the junction kept 3 bases outside the gene matches. The V gene's germline CDR1 is SQVTM and CDR2 ANQGSEA. The CDR3 sequence is 13 residues long. The CDR3 region is CSVAGTGTYEQYF. As DNA, the CDR3 is TGCAGCGTTGCCGGGACAGGGACCTACGAGCAGTACTTC.

The chain joins TRBV29-1 to TRBJ2-7; TRBD2 matches at 10 bases. Losses at the gene ends were 6 bases for V and 4 bases for J; bases not matched to a gene: 6. CDR1 and CDR2 (germline): SQVTM, ANQGSEA. The CDR3 is 13 amino acids. The CDR3, as DNA: TGCAGCGTCCAACCGGGACTAGCGTACGAGCAGTACTTC. It is translated as CSVQPGLAYEQYF.

The chain is built from TRBV29-1 and TRBJ2-5; D is unresolved. The CDR3 spans 12 residues. Per the germline V gene, CDR1 is SQVTM and CDR2 is ANQGSEA. The ends were cut back, 0 bases at V and 4 bases at J, with 6 bases in the middle. The CDR3 DNA reads TGCAGCGTTGAAGAACTGAGAGAGACCCAGTACTTC. This codes for CSVEELRETQYF.

This clonotype was found a few times. The V and J genes are TRBV4-2 and TRBJ1-2; D not certain. This CDR3 is built from 13 residues. Germline loops: CDR1 LGHNA, CDR2 YNFKEQ. V dropped 2 bases and J dropped 6 bases, with 10 bases sitting between them. The CDR3 DNA reads TGTGCCAGCAGCCAATCTTTCGGTCATGGCTACACCTTC. Its translation: CASSQSFGHGYTF.

V and J are TRBV20-1 and TRBJ2-7, with D hard to call. The germline CDR1 and CDR2 sequences are DFQATT and SNEGSKA (reference sequence). The CDR3 spans 11 residues. This chain's CDR3 is CGVRSYNEQYF. In nucleotides, the CDR3 is TGCGGGGTTCGCTCCTACAATGAGCAGTACTTC.